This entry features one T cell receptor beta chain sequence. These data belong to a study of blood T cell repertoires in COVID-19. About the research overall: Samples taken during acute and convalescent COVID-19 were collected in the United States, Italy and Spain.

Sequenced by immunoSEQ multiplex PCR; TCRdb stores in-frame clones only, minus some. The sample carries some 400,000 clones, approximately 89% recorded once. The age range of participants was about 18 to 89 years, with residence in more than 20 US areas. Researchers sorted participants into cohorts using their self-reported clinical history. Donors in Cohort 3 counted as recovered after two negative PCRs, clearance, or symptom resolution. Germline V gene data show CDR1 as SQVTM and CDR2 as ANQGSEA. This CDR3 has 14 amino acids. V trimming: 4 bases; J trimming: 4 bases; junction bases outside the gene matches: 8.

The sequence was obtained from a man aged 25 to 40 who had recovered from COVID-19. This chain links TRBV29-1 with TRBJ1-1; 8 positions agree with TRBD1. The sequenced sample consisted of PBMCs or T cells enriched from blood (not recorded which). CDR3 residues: CSVGPGQGITEAFF. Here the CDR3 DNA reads TGCAGCGTTGGCCCCGGACAGGGTATCACTGAAGCTTTCTTT.